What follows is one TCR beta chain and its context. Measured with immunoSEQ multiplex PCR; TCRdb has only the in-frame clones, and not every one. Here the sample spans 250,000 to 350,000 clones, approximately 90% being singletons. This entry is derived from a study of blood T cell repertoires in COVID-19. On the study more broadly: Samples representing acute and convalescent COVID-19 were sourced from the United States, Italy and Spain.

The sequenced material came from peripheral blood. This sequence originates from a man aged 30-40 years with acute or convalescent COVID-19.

The CDR3 reads CASSLGQGANEKLFF. The CDR3 DNA is TGTGCCAGCAGCTTGGGACAGGGAGCTAATGAAAAACTGTTTTTT. This rearrangement joins TRBV11-2 to TRBJ1-4, with 9 bases fitting TRBD1. The CDR3 extends over 15 amino acids. J gave up 3 bases and V 3 bases, and 2 bases lay outside the gene matches. The germline CDR1 and CDR2 sequences are SGHAT and FQNNGV.